Detailed here is one T cell receptor beta chain. Antigen specificity is unknown. Different DNA sequences within this sample yield the same CDR3. The germline V gene encodes CDR1 SGHRS and CDR2 YFSETQ. The V end lost 0 bases, the J end lost 2 bases, and 9 bases lay between the germline ends. The CDR3 length is 14 residues. These data are taken from a study of shared clonotypes between healthy human individuals. Study summary: Donors had three CD4 naive, three CD4 memory, two CD8 naive and one CD8 memory plate apiece. The study, taken as a whole, reports: Few donors limited the genetic and exposure-history diversity represented. Compared with clonotypes that all four donors shared, non-shared clonotypes had lower generation probabilities.

At the deep level, the assay was run. Profiled with immunoSEQ multiplex PCR; TCRdb holds only in-frame clones, not every one. Of 2 million to 2.5 million clones in the sample, approximately 93% were seen once. The TCR sequence derives from a man younger than 35 in good health. Some clones in this sample may be carry-over from other donors' samples. Material: naive CD4+ T cells from PBMCs. Sample subset: CD45RA+ positively selected. J is TRBJ2-7 and V is TRBV5-1, with D uncertain. The CDR3 protein is CASSLGPGAYEQYF. CDR3 coding DNA: TGCGCCAGCAGCTTGGGTCCGGGCGCCTACGAGCAGTACTTC.